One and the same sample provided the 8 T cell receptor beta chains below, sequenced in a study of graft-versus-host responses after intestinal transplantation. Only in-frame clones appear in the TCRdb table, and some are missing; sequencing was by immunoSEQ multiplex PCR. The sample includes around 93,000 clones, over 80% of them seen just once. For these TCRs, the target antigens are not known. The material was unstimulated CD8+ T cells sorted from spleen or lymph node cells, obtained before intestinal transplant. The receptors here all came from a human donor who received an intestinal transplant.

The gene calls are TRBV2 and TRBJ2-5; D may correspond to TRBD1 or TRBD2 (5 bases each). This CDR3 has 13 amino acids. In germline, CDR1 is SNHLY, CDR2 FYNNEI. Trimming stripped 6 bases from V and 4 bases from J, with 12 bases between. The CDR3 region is CASRQEDGETQYF. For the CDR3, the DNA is TGTGCCAGCAGACAGGAGGACGGAGAGACCCAGTACTTC.

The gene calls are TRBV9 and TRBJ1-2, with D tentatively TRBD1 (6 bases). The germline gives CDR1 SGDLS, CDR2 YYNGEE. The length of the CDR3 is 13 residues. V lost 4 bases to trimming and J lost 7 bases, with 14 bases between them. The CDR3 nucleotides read TGTGCCAGCAGCCCTGGGGGCGCCGGTGGCTACACCTTC. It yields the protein CASSPGGAGGYTF.

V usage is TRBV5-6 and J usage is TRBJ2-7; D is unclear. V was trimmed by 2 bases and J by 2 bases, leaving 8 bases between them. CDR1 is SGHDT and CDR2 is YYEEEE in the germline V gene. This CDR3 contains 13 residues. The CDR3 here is CASSFGLAYEQYF. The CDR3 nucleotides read TGTGCCAGCAGCTTCGGGCTAGCCTACGAGCAGTACTTC.

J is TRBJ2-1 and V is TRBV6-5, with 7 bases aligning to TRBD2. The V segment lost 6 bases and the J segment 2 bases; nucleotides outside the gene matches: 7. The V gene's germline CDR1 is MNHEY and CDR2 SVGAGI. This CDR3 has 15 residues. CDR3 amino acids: CASSLILAAYNEQFF. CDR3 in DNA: TGTGCCAGCAGCCTTATTCTAGCGGCCTACAATGAGCAGTTCTTC.

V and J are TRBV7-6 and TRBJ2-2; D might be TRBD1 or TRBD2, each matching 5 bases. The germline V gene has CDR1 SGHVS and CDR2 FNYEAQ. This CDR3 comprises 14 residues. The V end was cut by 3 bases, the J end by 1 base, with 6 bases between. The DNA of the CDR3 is TGTGCCAGCAGCTTTGGGGGGAACACCGGGGAGCTGTTTTTT. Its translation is CASSFGGNTGELFF.

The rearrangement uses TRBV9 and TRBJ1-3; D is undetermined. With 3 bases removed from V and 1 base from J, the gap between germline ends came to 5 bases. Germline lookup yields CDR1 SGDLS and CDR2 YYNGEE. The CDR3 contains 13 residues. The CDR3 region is CASSEGSGNTIYF. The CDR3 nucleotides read TGTGCCAGCAGCGAAGGGTCTGGAAACACCATATATTTT.

The CDR3 DNA sequence: TGCGCCAGCAGCTTAGAGGGACAGGGGGACACTGAAGCTTTCTTT. It codes for CASSLEGQGDTEAFF. V is TRBV5-1 and J is TRBJ1-1; the match to TRBD1 covers 11 bases. Germline assignment: CDR1 SGHRS and CDR2 YFSETQ. The length of the CDR3 is 15 residues. J was trimmed by 3 bases and V by 2 bases; bases with no gene match: 3.

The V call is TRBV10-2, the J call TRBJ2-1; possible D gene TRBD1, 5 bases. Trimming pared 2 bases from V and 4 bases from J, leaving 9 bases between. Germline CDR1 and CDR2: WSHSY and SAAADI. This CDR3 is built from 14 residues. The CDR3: CASSEGALYNEQFF. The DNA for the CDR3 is TGCGCCAGCAGTGAGGGGGCTCTATACAATGAGCAGTTCTTC.